These 27 T cell receptor beta chains were all obtained from the same sample, sequenced in a study of memory B cells and T cells in multiple sclerosis. The assay was immunoSEQ multiplex PCR, and TCRdb's table has in-frame clones only and misses some. Here the sample spans about 32,000 clones, 86% being singletons. Separate sequencing covered autoproliferating (CFSE-dim) and non-proliferating (CFSE-high) T cells from stimulus-free culture. Fewer than 65 million CFSE-labeled PBMCs were cultured less than eight days unstimulated, then replicate wells were pooled. No antigen has been identified for these receptors. Specimen: PBMCs from blood kept in culture. These receptors all come from a human donor with multiple sclerosis.

This chain connects TRBV6-1 to TRBJ2-7; D is possibly TRBD1 (6 bases). This CDR3 has 14 amino acids. CDR1 is MNHNS and CDR2 is SASEGT in the germline V gene. V gave up 6 bases and J gave up 5 bases, with 17 bases separating them. Here the CDR3 reads CASSLGAPGNEQYF. CDR3 DNA sequence: TGTGCCAGCAGCCTGGGGGCACCGGGCAACGAGCAGTACTTC.

The table lists this clone with a count of one. V usage is TRBV7-8 and J usage is TRBJ2-7; TRBD2 agrees at 11 bases. The CDR3 has 16 amino acids. Germline assignment: CDR1 SGHVS and CDR2 FQNEAQ. V lost 5 bases and J lost 7; bases outside the gene matches: 13. CDR3 sequence (DNA): TGTGCCAGCAGCCCCAGACGACTAGCGGGGTCTCGGGAGCAGTACTTC. Its translation is CASSPRRLAGSREQYF.

V usage is TRBV2 and J usage is TRBJ2-2; TRBD2 aligns across 7 bases. The germline gives CDR1 SNHLY, CDR2 FYNNEI. The CDR3 is 14 residues long. Losses at the gene ends were 10 bases for V and 1 base for J; bases not matched to a gene: 6. The CDR3 DNA sequence: TGTGCCACCCGGGCGGGAGTGAACACCGGGGAGCTGTTTTTT. Translated, it gives CATRAGVNTGELFF.

This clone was detected a few times. CDR3 bases: TGTGCCAGAAGCCGCGGGACAGGGCCTGAAGCTTTCTTT. Translating gives CARSRGTGPEAFF. This sequence joins TRBV5-3 and TRBJ1-1; 9 nucleotides agree with TRBD1. TRBV5-3 is an ORF, and what it does is uncertain. The V segment lost 4 bases and the J segment 6 bases; nucleotides outside the gene matches: 4. CDR3 size: 13 residues.

V is TRBV5-1 and J is TRBJ2-7, with D maybe TRBD1 (7 bases). CDR1 is SGHRS, CDR2 YFSETQ, per germline. The CDR3 contains 15 residues. V lost 0 bases, J lost 2 bases, and 12 bases lay in between. CDR3 nucleotides: TGCGCCAGCAGCTTGGCCCCAGGGGGGACCTACGAGCAGTACTTC. Protein sequence: CASSLAPGGTYEQYF.

As DNA, the CDR3 is TGTGCCAGCTTCTCCGGGACCCCTACCCAGGATGAGCAGTTCTTC. Translating it yields CASFSGTPTQDEQFF. The chain combines TRBV28 with TRBJ2-1; D possibly uses TRBD1 or TRBD2 (5 bases each). This CDR3 comprises 15 residues. CDR1 MDHEN and CDR2 SYDVKM come from the germline V gene. Trimming pared 8 bases from V and 8 bases from J, leaving 22 bases between.

This clone was seen a few times. This chain joins TRBV10-3 and TRBJ2-1; 7 nucleotides agree with TRBD2. V lost 8 bases to trimming and J lost 9 bases; unmatched junction nucleotides: 13. The germline V gene encodes CDR1 ENHRY and CDR2 SYGVKD. This CDR3 contains 14 residues. The CDR3 region has the DNA TGTGCCATCGGAGCTAGCGGACGCAACGCTGAGCAGTTCTTC. It codes for CAIGASGRNAEQFF.

V and J are TRBV28 and TRBJ2-3; 11 bases agree with TRBD1. CDR3 size: 17 residues. Trimming took 5 bases from V and 2 from J; bases not matched to a gene: 9. Germline CDR1 reads MDHEN; CDR2 reads SYDVKM. CDR3 loop: CASSPRTGGGFTDTQYF. The CDR3 coding sequence is TGTGCCAGCAGTCCCAGGACAGGGGGCGGATTCACAGATACGCAGTATTTT.

This clone occurred once. This chain uses TRBV15 with TRBJ1-5; D is ambiguous. Trimming cost V 5 bases and J 0 bases, with 11 bases left between them. The germline V gene has CDR1 LNHNV and CDR2 YYDKDF (reference sequence). CDR3 size: 15 residues. CDR3 residues: CATSRATYSNQPQHF. CDR3 coding DNA: TGTGCCACCAGCCGGGCAACCTATAGCAATCAGCCCCAGCATTTT.

The rearrangement uses TRBV25-1 and TRBJ2-7; D gene unclear. The germline V and J ends were trimmed by 8 bases and 6 bases, with 11 bases remaining between them. CDR3 length equals 11 residues. Germline values: CDR1 MGHDK, CDR2 SYGVNS. The CDR3 spells CASHQSGEQYF. DNA of the CDR3: TGTGCCAGCCATCAGTCGGGCGAGCAGTACTTC.

The chain recombines TRBV2 with TRBJ1-2; possible D gene TRBD1, 5 bases. From germline, CDR1 is SNHLY and CDR2 FYNNEI. Trimming took 6 bases from V and 4 from J, leaving 12 bases between them. This CDR3 region has 13 residues. The CDR3 DNA sequence: TGTGCCAGCAGAGAAAGGGGCCTCTATGGCTACACCTTC. Its translation: CASRERGLYGYTF.

This chain joins TRBV28 and TRBJ2-5; D gene unclear. Matching the DNA end better, TRBJ2-7 makes the J call doubtful. CDR3 length equals 15 residues. Germline V gives CDR1 MDHEN, CDR2 SYDVKM. The CDR3 loop is CASSPPGIEIYEQYF. In DNA, the CDR3 is TGTGCCAGCAGTCCCCCGGGCATCGAAATCTACGAGCAGTACTTC.

This chain connects TRBV2 to TRBJ2-1; D ambiguous. The V end was cut by 2 bases, the J end by 8 bases, with 4 bases between. The germline CDR1 and CDR2 sequences are SNHLY and FYNNEI. The CDR3 covers 11 residues. The CDR3 bases are TGTGCCAGCAGTGAATACCATGAGCAGTTCTTC. This gives the protein CASSEYHEQFF.

The chain recombines TRBV29-1 with TRBJ2-5; 9 positions agree with TRBD1. There are 12 residues in the CDR3. V lost 7 bases, J lost 7 bases, and 7 bases stayed unmatched. Germline assignment: CDR1 SQVTM and CDR2 ANQGSEA. Here the CDR3 reads CSADRGTGTQYF. The CDR3 region has the DNA TGCAGCGCTGACAGGGGGACGGGGACCCAGTACTTC.

The gene calls are TRBV9 and TRBJ2-5; 8 nucleotides match TRBD2. V lost 2 bases to trimming and J lost 2 bases; unmatched junction nucleotides: 8. The CDR3 consists of 16 residues. The germline V gene has CDR1 SGDLS and CDR2 YYNGEE. As DNA, the CDR3 is TGTGCCAGCAGCGTTGGTGAGGCTAGCGGGCAAGAGACCCAGTACTTC. Its translation: CASSVGEASGQETQYF.

The chain is built from TRBV10-3 and TRBJ1-5; 7 nucleotides align to TRBD1. The CDR3 spans 19 residues. The V gene's germline CDR1 is ENHRY and CDR2 SYGVKD. V shed 1 base and J 4 bases; nucleotides not matched to a gene: 16. CDR3 sequence reads: CAISEYKIDREIWNQPQHF. The CDR3 DNA is TGTGCCATCAGTGAGTACAAAATAGACAGGGAAATATGGAATCAGCCCCAGCATTTT.

The rearrangement uses TRBV20-1 and TRBJ2-7; D is undetermined. The CDR3 spans 11 residues. With 2 bases removed from V and 3 bases from J, the gap between germline ends came to 5 bases. CDR1 DFQATT and CDR2 SNEGSKA come from the germline V gene (reference sequence). CDR3 coding DNA: TGCAGTGCTAGATCCGACTACGAGCAGTACTTC. As protein: CSARSDYEQYF.

The chain couples TRBV2 to TRBJ2-2, with D tentatively TRBD1 (5 bases). V shed 5 bases and J shed 5 bases, with 15 bases lying between them. The CDR3 length is 15 residues. Germline-derived CDR1 and CDR2 are SNHLY and FYNNEI. In DNA form, the CDR3 reads TGTGCCAGCAGTCCTGACAGCGTGAGGACCGGGGAGCTGTTTTTT. Translation: CASSPDSVRTGELFF.

The rearrangement joins TRBV9 to TRBJ1-2, with a weak D call TRBD1 (6 bases). This CDR3 region has 13 residues. Per germline, CDR1 SGDLS and CDR2 YYNGEE. V was pared by 4 bases and J by 7 bases, with 14 bases between. DNA of the CDR3: TGTGCCAGCAGCCTAGGGGGGGCCGGTGGCTACACCTTC. Translated, it gives CASSLGGAGGYTF.

J is TRBJ2-3 and V is TRBV5-4; 10 bases are shared with TRBD1. V dropped 3 bases and J dropped 6; count of bases not matched to a gene: 10. CDR1 SGHNT and CDR2 YYREEE come from the germline V gene (reference sequence). The CDR3 has 16 residues. The CDR3 DNA reads as TGTGCCAGCAGCTACGGGACAGGGGTCGGGGAGGATACGCAGTATTTT. Translation: CASSYGTGVGEDTQYF.

This chain joins TRBV5-4 and TRBJ2-5; 7 nucleotides align to TRBD1. Per germline, CDR1 SGHNT and CDR2 YYREEE (reference sequence). J gave up 2 bases and V 0 bases, and 4 bases lay outside the gene matches. The CDR3 sequence is 15 residues long. CDR3 nucleotides: TGTGCCAGCAGCTTGGCCACAGGGGTTCAAGAGACCCAGTACTTC. Protein sequence: CASSLATGVQETQYF.

The genes are TRBV9 and TRBJ2-7; 14 bases align to TRBD2. V lost 4 bases and J lost 3; bases outside the gene matches: 12. Germline V lookup: CDR1 SGDLS, CDR2 YYNGEE. CDR3 length equals 18 residues. Here the CDR3 DNA reads TGTGCCAGCAGCCCCACGGGACTAGCGGGAGACATTAGCTACGAGCAGTACTTC. This encodes CASSPTGLAGDISYEQYF. Filled out from reference TRBV9 and TRBJ2-7, the complete variable domain reads DSGVTQTPKHLITATGQRVTLRCSPRSGDLSVYWYQQSLDQGLQFLIQYYNGEERAKGNILERFSAQQFPDLHSELNLSSLELGDSALYFCASSPTGLAGDISYEQYFGPGTRLTVT.

This clone was seen once. The chain employs TRBV29-1 and TRBJ2-5, with TRBD2 matching over 8 bases. From germline, CDR1 is SQVTM and CDR2 ANQGSEA. CDR3 length equals 15 residues. V was clipped by 7 bases and J by 1 base; unmatched bases: 11. The CDR3 DNA reads as TGCAGCGCAGCCGGGGGGGCGGGGGGCCAAGAGACCCAGTACTTC. This codes for CSAAGGAGGQETQYF.

This chain connects TRBV6-1 to TRBJ2-5; D call uncertain. This CDR3 region has 14 residues. V shed 7 bases and J shed 2 bases, with 14 bases lying between them. Germline lookup yields CDR1 MNHNS and CDR2 SASEGT. CDR3 protein: CASIRHLTQETQYF. The CDR3 bases are TGTGCCAGCATCCGACACCTAACTCAAGAGACCCAGTACTTC.

The chain uses TRBV10-2 and TRBJ2-7, with 13 bases fitting TRBD2. Germline-derived CDR1 and CDR2 are WSHSY and SAAADI. This CDR3 is built from 17 residues. Unmatched junction bases numbered 11, after V lost 5 bases and J lost 4 bases. CDR3 protein: CASSKTRRLAGGYEQYF. As DNA, the CDR3 is TGCGCCAGCAGTAAAACCCGGAGACTAGCGGGAGGATACGAGCAGTACTTC.

This sequence joins TRBV6-6 and TRBJ1-1; D call uncertain. CDR3 length equals 13 residues. V lost 2 bases and J 0 bases, leaving 4 bases between the germline ends. Germline V gene data show CDR1 as MNHNY and CDR2 as SVGAGI (reference sequence). The CDR3 DNA follows: TGTGCCAGCAGTTACAGGTTGAACACTGAAGCTTTCTTT. It is translated as CASSYRLNTEAFF.

The chain joins TRBV27 to TRBJ1-1; TRBD1 is a possible D gene (5 bases). This CDR3 contains 14 residues. Trimming cost V 6 bases and J 0 bases, with 11 bases left between them. Germline loops: CDR1 MNHEY, CDR2 SMNVEV (reference sequence). CDR3 amino acids: CASRWDLMNTEAFF. In nucleotides, the CDR3 is TGTGCCAGCAGGTGGGACCTAATGAACACTGAAGCTTTCTTT.